This T cell receptor beta chain originates from a study of blood T cells in healthy people across ages. Every sample yielded at least 6 million isolated PBMCs. This clonotype turned up a few times. Through a sample-barcoded 5' primer and a J-beta primer mix, a second PCR was run for roughly 7 to 11 cycles. All samples gave at least 2.5 million CDR3-containing paired-end reads. TCRdb redid the calling of the 5' RACE reads with MiXCR, one entry per CDR3 protein. The sample shows under 1,100,000 distinct CDR3 sequences, under 30% of them seen only once. With V trimmed by 0 bases and J by 8 bases, 18 bases remained unmatched. Germline values: CDR1 LGHNA, CDR2 YNFKEQ. The CDR3 sequence is 20 residues long. These data were likewise used in another study, on T cells of mothers and their children. That paper notes: Thymic selection, a shaping force on TCR recombination output, acts similarly in related and unrelated pairs. Normalized overlap was always slightly, never significantly, higher in related than unrelated mother-child pairs.

The sample consisted of blood. This rearrangement joins TRBV4-2 to TRBJ2-3, with TRBD2 matching 12 bases. The source of this sequence is a girl aged 2-10 years in good health. The CDR3 DNA reads TGTGCCAGCAGCCAAGAAGCTGGGCCTTCTTCTAGCGGGAGGGCCTGTACGCAGTATTTT. This sequence encodes CASSQEAGPSSSGRACTQYF.